This TCR beta chain was documented in a study of cytomegalovirus exposure and HLA in healthy donors. Study conclusions and caveats: Among TCR sequences, most were rare, though some public TCRs appeared in many donors. A later analysis found first-cohort TCR clusters tended to co-occur in the 120 or so validation repertoires.

Looked up from germline, CDR1 is SGHNT and CDR2 is YYREEE (reference sequence). This CDR3 spans 15 amino acids. Trimming removed 0 bases at V and 3 bases at J, with 13 bases between. Assay used: immunoSEQ multiplex PCR; TCRdb lists only in-frame clones, some missing. The sample holds about 110,000 clones; 85% to 90% are singletons and the top ten take 3% to 4%. This clone showed up just once. Antigen specificity is unknown. The sample consisted of PBMCs. The rearrangement joins TRBV5-4 to TRBJ2-7; D might be TRBD2 (5 bases). This TCR was recovered from a woman under 30 in good health and CMV-seropositive. The CDR3 sequence is CASSLGGSKDYEQYF. The CDR3 coding sequence is TGTGCCAGCAGCTTGGGAGGGAGTAAGGACTACGAGCAGTACTTC.